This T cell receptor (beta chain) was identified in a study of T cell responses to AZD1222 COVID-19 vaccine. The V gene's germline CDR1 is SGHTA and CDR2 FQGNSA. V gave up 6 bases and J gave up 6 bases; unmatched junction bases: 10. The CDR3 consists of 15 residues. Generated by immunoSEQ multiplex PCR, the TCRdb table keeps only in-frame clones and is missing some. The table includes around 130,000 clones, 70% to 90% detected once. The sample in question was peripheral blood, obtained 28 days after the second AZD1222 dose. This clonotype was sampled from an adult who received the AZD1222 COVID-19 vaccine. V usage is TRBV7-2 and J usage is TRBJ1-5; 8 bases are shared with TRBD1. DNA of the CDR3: TGTGCCAGCAGGTGGGGGACAGGAGCAGGTCAGCCCCAGCATTTT. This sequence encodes CASRWGTGAGQPQHF.